These T cell receptor beta chains were read from a single sample in a study of blood T cells in healthy people across ages. TCRdb independently ran MiXCR on the 5' RACE reads; one entry per CDR3 protein. This sample yields hundreds of thousands of distinct CDR3 sequences, of which about 28% are seen a single time; around a sixth belongs to the top ten. The sequenced material came from blood. These receptor sequences come from an elderly woman in good health. Each CDR3 is given with its conserved first and last residue. The order of the fields is V gene, J gene, D gene, clone size, CDR3 DNA, CDR3 protein. A D gene is named only where the DNA matches it firmly. Clone size is not always given. Where it is, it says once, few, many or a class for expanded clones.

TRBV5-1	TRBJ2-1	NA	many	TGCGCCAGCAGCTCAGGGTCGGTTGAGCAGTTCTTC	CASSSGSVEQFF
TRBV20-1	TRBJ2-7	TRBD2	NA	TGCAGTGCTGTGGGGGGAGGGCCCTACGAGCAGTACTTC	CSAVGGGPYEQYF
TRBV6-6	TRBJ1-1	NA	NA	TGTGCCAGCACTCCCAACGTAGGGGAGACTGAAGCTTTCTTT	CASTPNVGETEAFF
TRBV29-1	TRBJ2-1	TRBD1	once	TGCAGCGTCGTACCGGGACAGCTTTACAATGAGCAGTTCTTC	CSVVPGQLYNEQFF
TRBV6-1	TRBJ1-2	NA	NA	TGTGCCAGCAGTGTGGAAGAATCTAACTATGGCTACACCTTC	CASSVEESNYGYTF
TRBV20-1	TRBJ1-2	TRBD1	many	TGCAGTGCTAGAGAAAGTTTAGGGACAGGAAGATTCTATGGCTACACCTTC	CSARESLGTGRFYGYTF
TRBV5-1	TRBJ2-7	TRBD1	many	TGCGCCAGCAGCCCGCGACAGGGGCTGGGGGAGCAGTACTTC	CASSPRQGLGEQYF
TRBV20-1	TRBJ2-7	NA	once	TGCAGTGCTAGAGGAGTCGTGATCGCCGAGCAGTACTTC	CSARGVVIAEQYF
TRBV7-9	TRBJ2-5	TRBD1	NA	TGTGCCAGCAGCTCACGGACAGGGGGCCAAGAGACCCAGTACTTC	CASSSRTGGQETQYF
TRBV7-9	TRBJ1-1	NA	NA	TGTGCCAGCAGCTTAGCTAGCGGGCAGGGGTTGGCTGAAGCTTTCTTT	CASSLASGQGLAEAFF
TRBV7-2	TRBJ2-5	TRBD2	many	TGTGCCAGCAGCTTATATACGGGGGGGCAAGAGACCCAGTACTTC	CASSLYTGGQETQYF
TRBV7-6	TRBJ1-2	TRBD1	many	TGTGCCAGCAGCTTAGGGGACAGGGCCTATGGCTACACCTTC	CASSLGDRAYGYTF
TRBV12-3/TRBV12-4	TRBJ1-6	TRBD1	many	TGTGCCAGCAGCCCGGGACAGGGAATAAGGACCTATAATTCACCCCTCCACTTT	CASSPGQGIRTYNSPLHF
TRBV28	TRBJ2-4	NA	few	TGTGCCAGCAGTTGGGGGGGCGTTCAACAAAACATTCAGTACTTC	CASSWGGVQQNIQYF
TRBV5-5	TRBJ2-3	TRBD2	many	TGTGCCAGCAGCTTGAGGCCTAGCGGGGACCGCACAGATACGCAGTATTTT	CASSLRPSGDRTDTQYF
TRBV15	TRBJ2-1	TRBD1	many	TGTGCCACCAGCAGCCCTGGACAGGGAATCAATGAGCAGTTCTTC	CATSSPGQGINEQFF
TRBV20-1	TRBJ2-2	TRBD2	NA	TGCAGTGCTAGATCTCCCCAGCGGGGGAGGACCGGGGGGCTGTTTTTT	CSARSPQRGRTGGLFF
TRBV7-9	TRBJ1-1	NA	NA	TGTGCCAGCAGCGGTCAAGGGGGGGAGAACACTGAAGCTTTCTTT	CASSGQGGENTEAFF
TRBV30	TRBJ2-7	NA	many	TGTGCCTGGAGAGGAGGAGGGCTCTACGAGCAGTACTTC	CAWRGGGLYEQYF
TRBV10-3	TRBJ2-5	TRBD1	NA	TGTGCCACGCGCGAGGAGACAGGGTTTTTGGAGACCCAGTACTTC	CATREETGFLETQYF
TRBV6-5	TRBJ2-3	TRBD2	many	TGTGCCAGCAGGGGACTAGCGGGGGCCGGTACGCAGTATTTT	CASRGLAGAGTQYF
TRBV5-1	TRBJ1-1	NA	many	TGCGCCAGCAGCCTGACATCGAACACTGAAGCTTTCTTT	CASSLTSNTEAFF
TRBV6-2/TRBV6-3	TRBJ2-3	TRBD1	many	TGTGCCAGCAGTTACTCCTGGGACAGGGGATTGTTTAGCACAGATACGCAGTATTTT	CASSYSWDRGLFSTDTQYF
TRBV27	TRBJ2-5	NA	NA	TGTGCCAGCAGTGAGGGGGGGTATGGGGAGACCCAGTACTTC	CASSEGGYGETQYF